The T cell receptor (beta chain) under discussion was sequenced for a study of T cell repertoires in cytomegalovirus infection. V was pared by 6 bases and J by 4 bases, with 12 bases between. CDR3 length equals 13 residues. Each CDR3 protein is one row after TCRdb ran MiXCR on the reads. The table lists about 37,000 distinct CDR3 sequences, 40% to 65% of them singletons, with approximately 90% in the top ten. A remark on this clonotype: Its specificity is not known.

Notes on the study in general: Clonotype analysis showed dominance of the ex vivo response by HLA-C-restricted CMV-specific TCR beta clonotypes.

This chain joins TRBV12-3 or TRBV12-4 and TRBJ1-1; D is ambiguous. Sequenced material: CD8+ T cells from cultured PBMCs, taken from culture after CMV antigen stimulation. This clonotype originated in a human donor in good health (CMV status not recorded). Some clones in this sample may be carry-over from other donors' samples. The CDR3 is CASSPGWGTEAFF. CDR3 bases: TGTGCCAGCAGCCCTGGTTGGGGCACTGAAGCTTTCTTT.